The TCR beta chain described here comes from a study of blood T cell repertoires in COVID-19. Study-wide background: T cells, B-cell-depleted T cells, or PBMCs supplied cDNA or gDNA.

V was shortened by 0 bases and J by 1 base, with 12 bases between the two germline ends. The CDR3 spans 16 residues. Germline lookup yields CDR1 ENHRY and CDR2 SYGVKD. Per the original data handling: Amplified reference gene primers provided the basis for estimating nucleated cell counts. Some clones are missing from TCRdb's copy, which holds only in-frame ones; the method was immunoSEQ multiplex PCR. V and J calls and clone size come straight from that table; D and trimming were deduced from the DNA. The sample yields roughly 250,000 clones, about 79% seen once. The sequenced sample was peripheral blood. The receptor comes from a woman aged 80 or over with acute or convalescent COVID-19. The chain recombines TRBV10-3 with TRBJ1-2; D not certain. Here the CDR3 DNA reads TGTGCCATCAGTGAGTCGAAGTTAGGAGGTAACTATGGCTACACCTTC. Encoded protein: CAISESKLGGNYGYTF.